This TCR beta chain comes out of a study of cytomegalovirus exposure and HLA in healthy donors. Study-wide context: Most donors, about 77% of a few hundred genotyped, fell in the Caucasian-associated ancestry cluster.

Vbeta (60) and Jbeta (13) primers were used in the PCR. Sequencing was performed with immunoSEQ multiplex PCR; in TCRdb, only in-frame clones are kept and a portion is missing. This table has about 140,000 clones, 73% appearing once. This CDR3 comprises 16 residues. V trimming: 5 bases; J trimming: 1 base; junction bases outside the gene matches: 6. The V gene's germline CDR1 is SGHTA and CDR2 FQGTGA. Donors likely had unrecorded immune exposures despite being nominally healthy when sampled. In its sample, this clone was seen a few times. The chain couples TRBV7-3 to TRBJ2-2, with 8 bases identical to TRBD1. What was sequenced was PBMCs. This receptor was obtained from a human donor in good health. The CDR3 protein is CASSPRQGWNTGELFF. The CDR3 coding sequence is TGTGCCAGCAGCCCGCGACAGGGGTGGAACACCGGGGAGCTGTTTTTT.